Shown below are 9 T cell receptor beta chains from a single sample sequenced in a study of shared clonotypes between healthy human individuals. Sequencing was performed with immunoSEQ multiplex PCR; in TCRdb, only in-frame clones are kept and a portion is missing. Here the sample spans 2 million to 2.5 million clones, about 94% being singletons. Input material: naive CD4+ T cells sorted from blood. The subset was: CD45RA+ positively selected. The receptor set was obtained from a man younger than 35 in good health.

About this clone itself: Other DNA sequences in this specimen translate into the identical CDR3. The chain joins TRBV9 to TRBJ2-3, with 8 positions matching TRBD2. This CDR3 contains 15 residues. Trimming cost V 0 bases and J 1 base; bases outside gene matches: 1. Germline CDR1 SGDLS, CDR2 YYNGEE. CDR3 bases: TGTGCCAGCAGCGTAGGAGCGGGGGGCACAGATACGCAGTATTTT. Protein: CASSVGAGGTDTQYF.

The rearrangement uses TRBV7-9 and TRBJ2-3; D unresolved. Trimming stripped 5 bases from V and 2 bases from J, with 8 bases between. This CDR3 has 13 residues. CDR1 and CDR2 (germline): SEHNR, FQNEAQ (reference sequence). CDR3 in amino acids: CASSLGYTDTQYF. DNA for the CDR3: TGTGCCAGCAGCCTGGGCTACACAGATACGCAGTATTTT.

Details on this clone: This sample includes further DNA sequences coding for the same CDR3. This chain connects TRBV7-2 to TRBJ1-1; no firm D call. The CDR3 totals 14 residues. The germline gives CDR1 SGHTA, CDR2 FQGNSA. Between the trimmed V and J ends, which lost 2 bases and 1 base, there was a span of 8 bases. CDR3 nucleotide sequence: TGTGCCAGCAGCTTACAAGGGTCGAACACTGAAGCTTTCTTT. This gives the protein CASSLQGSNTEAFF.

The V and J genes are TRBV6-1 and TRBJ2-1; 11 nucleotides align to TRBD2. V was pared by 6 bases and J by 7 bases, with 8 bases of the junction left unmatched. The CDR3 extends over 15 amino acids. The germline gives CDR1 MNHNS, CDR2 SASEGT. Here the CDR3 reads CASRTVAGGINEQFF. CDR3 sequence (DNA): TGTGCCAGCAGGACCGTAGCGGGGGGGATAAATGAGCAGTTCTTC.

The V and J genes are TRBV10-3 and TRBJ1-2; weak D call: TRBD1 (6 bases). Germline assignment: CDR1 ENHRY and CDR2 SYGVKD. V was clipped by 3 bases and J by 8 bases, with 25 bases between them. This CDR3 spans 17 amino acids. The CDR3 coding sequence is TGTGCCATCAGTGAATTTTTTCAACAAGGGGGTTTATGGGGCTACACCTTC. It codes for CAISEFFQQGGLWGYTF.

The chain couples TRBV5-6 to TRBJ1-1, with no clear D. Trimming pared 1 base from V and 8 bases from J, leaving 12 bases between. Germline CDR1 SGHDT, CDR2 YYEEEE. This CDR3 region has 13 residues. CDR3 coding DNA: TGTGCCAGCAGCTTGCGACTGCTACCGGAAGCTTTCTTT. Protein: CASSLRLLPEAFF.

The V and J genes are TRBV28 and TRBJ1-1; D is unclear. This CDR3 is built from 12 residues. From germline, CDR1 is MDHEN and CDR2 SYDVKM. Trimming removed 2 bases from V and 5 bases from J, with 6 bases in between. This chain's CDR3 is CASSLTGTEAFF. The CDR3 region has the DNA TGTGCCAGCAGTTTAACGGGAACTGAAGCTTTCTTT.

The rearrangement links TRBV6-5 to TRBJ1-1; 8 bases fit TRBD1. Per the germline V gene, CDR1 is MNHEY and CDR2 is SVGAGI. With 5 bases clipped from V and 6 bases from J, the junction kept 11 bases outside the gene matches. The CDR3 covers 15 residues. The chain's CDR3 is CASSGRTGSGAEAFF. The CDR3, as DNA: TGTGCCAGCAGTGGGAGGACAGGGTCGGGCGCTGAAGCTTTCTTT.

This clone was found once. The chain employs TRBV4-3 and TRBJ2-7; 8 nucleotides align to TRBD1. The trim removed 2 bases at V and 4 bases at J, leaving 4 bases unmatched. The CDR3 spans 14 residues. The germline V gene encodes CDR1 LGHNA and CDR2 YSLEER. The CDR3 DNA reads TGCGCCAGCAGCCAAATGACAGGGGATTACGAGCAGTACTTC. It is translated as CASSQMTGDYEQYF.